This T cell receptor beta chain appears in the sequencing data of a study of T cell changes during pregnancy in multiple sclerosis. The protocol was immunoSEQ multiplex PCR, while the TCRdb copy is restricted to in-frame clones and leaves out a portion. There are 70,000 or so clones in the sample; 80% to 95% occur only once, and under 0.35% lies in the top ten. The CDR3 has 13 amino acids. CDR1 is SGHNT and CDR2 is YYREEE in the germline V gene (reference sequence). V lost 4 bases and J lost 8; bases outside the gene matches: 6. This sample comprised CD4+ T cells from peripheral blood mononuclear cells, obtained after pregnancy. This chain connects TRBV5-4 to TRBJ2-1, with 7 bases aligning to TRBD1. The sequence derives from a female donor with multiple sclerosis, enrolled in a pregnancy study. In DNA, the CDR3 is TGTGCCAGCAGCGATTGGACAGGCCATGAGCAGTTCTTC. Amino acids: CASSDWTGHEQFF.